This T cell receptor (beta chain) appears in the sequencing data of a study of CD8 T cells in ankylosing spondylitis. Study-wide points: Disease-linked clones reportedly concentrated significantly in matched ankylosing spondylitis synovial fluid.

V gave up 0 bases and J gave up 7 bases; unmatched junction bases: 11. Germline V gene data show CDR1 as SGDLS and CDR2 as YYNGEE. This CDR3 is built from 17 residues. This clonotype was observed many times. Its antigen is not known. TCRdb recomputed calls from the 5' RACE reads with MiXCR, one row per CDR3 protein. The sample has some 240,000 distinct CDR3 sequences, more than 15% seen once. The receptor's source is a male donor with ankylosing spondylitis or in good health (not recorded which). The chain combines TRBV9 with TRBJ2-1; 9 nucleotides line up with TRBD2. Sequencing was performed on blood, either unsorted or a sorted T cell fraction (not recorded which). CDR3 coding DNA: TGTGCCAGCAGCGTAGAGGGTAGCGGGGGCTCCTGGAATGAGCAGTTCTTC. This sequence encodes CASSVEGSGGSWNEQFF.